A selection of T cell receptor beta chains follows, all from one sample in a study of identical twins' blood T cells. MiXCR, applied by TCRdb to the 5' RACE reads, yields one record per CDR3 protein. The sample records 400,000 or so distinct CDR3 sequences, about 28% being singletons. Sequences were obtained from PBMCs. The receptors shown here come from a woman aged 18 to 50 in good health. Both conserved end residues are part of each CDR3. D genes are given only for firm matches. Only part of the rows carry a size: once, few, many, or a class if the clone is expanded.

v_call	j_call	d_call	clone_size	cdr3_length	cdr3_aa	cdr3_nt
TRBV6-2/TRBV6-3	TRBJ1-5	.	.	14	CASWGSLRNQPQHF	TGTGCCAGCTGGGGATCCCTTCGCAATCAGCCCCAGCATTTT
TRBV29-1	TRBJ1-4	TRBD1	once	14	CSVLQGQGNEKLFF	TGCAGCGTCCTTCAGGGACAGGGTAATGAAAAACTGTTTTTT
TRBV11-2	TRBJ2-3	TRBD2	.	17	CASSPPLAGVLSDTQYF	TGTGCCAGCAGCCCCCCGCTAGCGGGGGTTCTGTCAGATACGCAGTATTTT
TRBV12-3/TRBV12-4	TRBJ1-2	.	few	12	CASRGSNYGYTF	TGTGCCAGCAGGGGCAGTAACTATGGCTACACCTTC
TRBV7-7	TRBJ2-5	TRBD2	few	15	CASSYLAGTQETQYF	TGTGCTAGCAGCTATCTAGCGGGGACCCAAGAGACCCAGTACTTC
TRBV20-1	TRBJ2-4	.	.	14	CSAISVLAKNIQCF	TGCAGTGCCATCAGCGTACTAGCCAAAAACATTCAGTGCTTC
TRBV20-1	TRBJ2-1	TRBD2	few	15	CSAIIAGLSYNEQFF	TGCAGTGCCATTATAGCGGGGCTCTCCTACAATGAGCAGTTCTTC
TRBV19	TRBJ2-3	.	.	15	CASSTGAPLTDTQYF	TGTGCCAGTAGTACGGGAGCTCCGCTGACAGATACGCAGTATTTT
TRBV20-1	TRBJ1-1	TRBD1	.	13	CSATDRGPTEAFF	TGCAGTGCTACGGACAGGGGACCCACTGAAGCTTTCTTT
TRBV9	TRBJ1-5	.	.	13	CASSPHPDSAQHF	TGTGCCAGCAGCCCCCACCCGGACAGTGCCCAGCATTTT
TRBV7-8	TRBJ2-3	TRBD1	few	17	CASSLSGQGISTDTQYF	TGTGCCAGCAGCTTATCCGGACAGGGTATCTCCACAGATACGCAGTATTTT
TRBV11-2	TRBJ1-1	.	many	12	CASSRHRTEAFF	TGTGCCAGCAGCCGACACCGCACTGAAGCTTTCTTT
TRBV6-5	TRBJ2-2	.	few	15	CASIPAGLNTGELFF	TGTGCCAGCATCCCGGCAGGACTAAACACCGGGGAGCTGTTTTTT
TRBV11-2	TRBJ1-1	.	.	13	CASSVLQGPEAFF	TGTGCCAGCAGCGTTCTTCAGGGTCCTGAAGCTTTCTTT
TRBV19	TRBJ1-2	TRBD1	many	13	CASRGGGNYGYTF	TGTGCCAGTCGGGGAGGGGGCAACTATGGCTACACCTTC
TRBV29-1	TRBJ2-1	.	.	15	CSVEKGNGVRNEQFF	TGCAGCGTTGAAAAGGGAAACGGGGTCCGCAATGAGCAGTTCTTC
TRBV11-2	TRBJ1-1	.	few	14	CASSSSPGNTEAFF	TGTGCCAGCAGTTCCTCCCCAGGGAACACTGAAGCTTTCTTT
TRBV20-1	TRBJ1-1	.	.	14	CSARDKGRNTEAFF	TGCAGTGCTAGAGATAAGGGGCGCAACACTGAAGCTTTCTTT
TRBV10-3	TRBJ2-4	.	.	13	CAISEMKGDIQYF	TGTGCCATCAGTGAGATGAAGGGAGACATTCAGTACTTC
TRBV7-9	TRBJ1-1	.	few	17	CASSLRIPWAMNTEAFF	TGTGCCAGCAGCTTAAGAATTCCCTGGGCCATGAACACTGAAGCTTTCTTT
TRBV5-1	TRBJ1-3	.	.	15	CASSYDGNSGNTIYF	TGCGCCAGCAGCTATGACGGAAACTCTGGAAACACCATATATTTT
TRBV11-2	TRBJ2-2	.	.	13	CASSIRGTGELFF	TGTGCCAGCAGCATCAGGGGCACCGGGGAGCTGTTTTTT
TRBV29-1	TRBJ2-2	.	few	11	CSAANTGELFF	TGCAGCGCAGCAAACACCGGGGAGCTGTTTTTT
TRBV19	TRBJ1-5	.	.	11	CASSTGTFVYF	TGTGCCAGTAGTACAGGGACCTTCGTCTATTTT
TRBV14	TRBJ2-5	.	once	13	CASSQRVGETQYF	TGTGCCAGCAGTCAACGGGTTGGAGAGACCCAGTACTTC
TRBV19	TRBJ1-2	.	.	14	CASTPLGPNYGYTF	TGTGCCAGCACCCCCTTGGGGCCCAACTATGGCTACACCTTC
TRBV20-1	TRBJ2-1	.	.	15	CSARDTRSGNNEQFF	TGCAGTGCTAGAGATACGAGGAGCGGAAACAATGAGCAGTTCTTC
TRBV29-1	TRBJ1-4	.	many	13	CSVEVAGNEKLFF	TGCAGCGTTGAGGTGGCAGGAAATGAAAAACTGTTTTTT
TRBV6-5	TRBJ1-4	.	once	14	CASSPSWEPQKLFF	TGTGCCAGCAGTCCCTCATGGGAACCCCAAAAACTGTTTTTT
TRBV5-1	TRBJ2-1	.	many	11	CASSARGEQFF	TGCGCCAGCAGCGCCCGAGGTGAGCAGTTCTTC
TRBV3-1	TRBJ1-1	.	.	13	CASSHKWGGEAFF	TGTGCCAGCAGCCATAAGTGGGGAGGTGAAGCTTTCTTT
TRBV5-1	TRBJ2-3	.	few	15	CASSLVGDRADTQYF	TGCGCCAGCAGCTTGGTGGGTGATCGGGCAGATACGCAGTATTTT
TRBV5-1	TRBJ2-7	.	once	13	CASSNGGHYGQYF	TGCGCCAGCAGTAATGGCGGACACTACGGGCAGTACTTC
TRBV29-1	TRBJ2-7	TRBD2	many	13	CSVPGTSYYEQYF	TGCAGCGTCCCCGGGACTAGCTACTACGAGCAGTACTTC
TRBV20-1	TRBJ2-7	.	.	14	CSARDPIRGHEQYF	TGCAGTGCTAGAGATCCCATACGTGGCCACGAGCAGTACTTC